Given below is one TCR beta chain in context. This specimen belongs to a study of blood T cell repertoires in COVID-19. Study-wide background: Samples representing acute and convalescent COVID-19 were sourced from the United States, Italy and Spain.

Clones were read by immunoSEQ multiplex PCR, and TCRdb kept only the in-frame ones, dropping some. The sample lists 150,000 to 200,000 clones, around 90% seen once, with 3.5% to 4.5% in the top ten. The TCR was taken from a human donor in a cohort sampled during active COVID-19. Specimen: peripheral blood.

This CDR3 is CASRTRALAGVNEQFF. The CDR3 DNA reads TGTGCCAGCAGGACTCGGGCCCTAGCGGGAGTTAATGAGCAGTTCTTC. The rearrangement uses TRBV2 and TRBJ2-1; 10 bases fit TRBD2. Unmatched junction bases numbered 12, after V lost 6 bases and J lost 7 bases. Germline V CDR1 and CDR2: SNHLY, FYNNEI. The CDR3 runs 16 residues. The variable domain in full, with the rest retrieved from reference TRBV2 and TRBJ2-1, is EPEVTQTPSHQVTQMGQEVILRCVPISNHLYFYWYRQILGQKVEFLVSFYNNEISEKSEIFDDQFSVERPDGSNFTLKIRSTKLEDSAMYFCASRTRALAGVNEQFFGPGTRLTVL.